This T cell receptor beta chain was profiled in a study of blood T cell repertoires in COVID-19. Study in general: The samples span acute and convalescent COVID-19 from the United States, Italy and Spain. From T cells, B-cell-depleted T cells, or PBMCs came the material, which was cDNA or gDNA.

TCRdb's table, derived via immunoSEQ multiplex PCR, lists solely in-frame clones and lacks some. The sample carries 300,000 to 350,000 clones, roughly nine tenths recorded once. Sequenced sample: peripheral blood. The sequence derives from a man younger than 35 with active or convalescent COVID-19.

The CDR3 reads CASSTRTGPAAGNTIYF. The CDR3 coding sequence is TGTGCCAGCAGCACAAGGACAGGACCGGCGGCGGGAAACACCATATATTTT. The chain has TRBV7-9 and TRBJ1-3; TRBD1 matches 7 bases. J lost 4 bases, V lost 5 bases, and 14 bases had no gene match. In germline, CDR1 is SEHNR, CDR2 FQNEAQ (reference sequence). The CDR3 is 17 amino acids.